A selection of T cell receptor beta chains follows, all from one sample in a study of blood T cell repertoires in COVID-19. Sequenced by immunoSEQ multiplex PCR; TCRdb stores in-frame clones only, minus some. The repertoire holds about 430,000 clones, roughly 90% seen once, with roughly 0.97% in the top ten. The sample consisted of PBMCs or T cells enriched from blood (not recorded which). These receptors originate from a woman in her twenties or thirties with acute COVID-19. Both conserved end residues are part of each CDR3. The D gene is left open where the match is weak. For some rows the clone size is stated as once, few or many, or as a class when expanded; others skip it.

J	V	size	D	CDR3	DNA
TRBJ2-7	TRBV24-1	.	TRBD1	CATSPGTAYEQYF	TGTGCCACCAGTCCCGGGACAGCCTACGAGCAGTACTTC
TRBJ1-2	TRBV5-1	.	.	CASSMDGMAGAKQLTSGYTF	TGCGCCAGCAGCATGGACGGGATGGCAGGGGCCAAGCAATTAACCTCTGGCTACACCTTC
TRBJ1-1	TRBV9	.	.	CASSVYRENTEAFF	TGTGCCAGCAGCGTTTACAGGGAAAACACTGAAGCTTTCTTT
TRBJ2-7	TRBV7-9	.	.	CASRPRESYEQYF	TGTGCCAGCAGGCCGAGGGAGTCCTACGAGCAGTACTTC
TRBJ1-2	TRBV5-8	.	.	CASSLGLHRITPHYGYTF	TGTGCCAGCAGCTTGGGACTCCATCGAATAACCCCACACTATGGCTACACCTTC
TRBJ2-1	TRBV20-1	.	TRBD2	CSASSLGTSVNEQFF	TGCAGTGCTAGTAGTCTAGGGACTAGCGTCAATGAGCAGTTCTTC
TRBJ1-3	TRBV24-1	.	TRBD1	CAASRTGEYTIYF	TGTGCCGCCAGCCGGACAGGGGAGTACACCATATATTTT
TRBJ2-3	TRBV28	few	TRBD2	CASSLYSGVQYF	TGTGCCAGCAGTTTATATAGCGGGGTGCAGTATTTT
TRBJ2-1	TRBV30	.	.	CAWMIVASYNEQFF	TGTGCCTGGATGATCGTAGCCTCCTACAATGAGCAGTTCTTC
TRBJ2-7	TRBV4-1	.	.	CASSLESQGYEQYF	TGCGCCAGCAGCCTCGAGTCACAGGGCTACGAGCAGTACTTC
TRBJ2-1	TRBV5-6	once	TRBD2	CASSFMGAGGQNEQFF	TGTGCCAGCAGCTTCATGGGAGCGGGGGGCCAAAATGAGCAGTTCTTC
TRBJ1-3	TRBV9	.	.	CASSVGQGFSGNTIYF	TGTGCCAGCAGCGTAGGGCAGGGCTTTAGTGGAAACACCATATATTTT
TRBJ1-1	TRBV7-9	.	TRBD1	CASSAAGGGGTEAFF	TGTGCCAGCAGCGCAGCAGGGGGCGGCGGTACTGAAGCTTTCTTT
TRBJ1-2	TRBV18	.	.	CASSPDDNGRGYTF	TGTGCCAGCTCACCAGACGACAACGGTCGGGGCTACACCTTC
TRBJ1-5	TRBV10-3	.	TRBD1	CAISEEGQGSQPQHF	TGTGCCATCAGTGAGGAGGGACAGGGAAGTCAGCCCCAGCATTTT
TRBJ1-1	TRBV5-1	.	TRBD1	CASSLTPTTGQGSEAFF	TGCGCCAGCAGCCTGACACCCACAACGGGACAGGGGTCCGAAGCTTTCTTT
TRBJ2-5	TRBV5-1	.	TRBD2	CASSLASGVETQYF	TGCGCCAGCAGTCTGGCGAGCGGGGTTGAGACCCAGTACTTC
TRBJ1-5	TRBV2	.	TRBD1	CASMDRTNQPQHF	TGTGCCAGCATGGACAGGACCAATCAGCCCCAGCATTTT
TRBJ2-7	TRBV12-5	.	.	CASGFGGTYEQYF	TGTGCTAGTGGTTTTGGGGGCACCTACGAGCAGTACTTC
TRBJ2-3	TRBV6-5	.	TRBD2	CASSYKLAGWEDTQYF	TGTGCCAGCAGTTACAAACTAGCGGGGTGGGAAGATACGCAGTATTTT
TRBJ1-2	TRBV24-1	.	TRBD1	CATSDSRQGWYGYTF	TGTGCCACCAGTGATTCCCGACAGGGGTGGTATGGCTACACCTTC
TRBJ2-1	TRBV9	.	.	CASSARLGASGTYNEQFF	TGTGCCAGCAGCGCCCGGCTGGGGGCAAGTGGAACCTACAATGAGCAGTTCTTC
TRBJ2-7	TRBV7-3	.	TRBD1	CASSWDRSGEQYF	TGTGCCAGCAGCTGGGACAGATCGGGCGAGCAGTACTTC
TRBJ1-2	TRBV7-2	.	TRBD1	CASSLPDRGYLYYGYTF	TGTGCCAGCAGCTTACCGGACAGGGGTTATTTATACTATGGCTACACCTTC
TRBJ1-2	TRBV29-1	.	TRBD1	CSVAGTEPYGYTF	TGCAGCGTTGCCGGGACAGAACCCTATGGCTACACCTTC
TRBJ2-1	TRBV21-1	.	.	CASSKGTPSRGGRYEQFF	TGTGCCAGCAGCAAAGGAACCCCTAGTCGGGGGGGCCGGTATGAGCAGTTCTTC
TRBJ2-2	TRBV24-1	.	.	CATSDFLGGTGELFF	TGTGCCACCAGTGATTTCCTCGGGGGTACCGGGGAGCTGTTTTTT
TRBJ1-3	TRBV6-5	.	TRBD1	CASSNSGGRGNTIYF	TGTGCCAGCAGTAACTCAGGGGGACGTGGAAACACCATATATTTT
TRBJ1-6	TRBV5-1	.	.	CASSLDRAGNSPLHF	TGCGCCAGCAGCTTGGATAGGGCGGGTAATTCACCCCTCCACTTT
TRBJ1-6	TRBV24-1	.	TRBD1	CATSDPRTGNSPLHF	TGTGCCACCAGTGATCCCCGGACAGGTAATTCACCCCTCCACTTT
TRBJ2-5	TRBV5-1	.	.	CASSHPRRDNQETQYF	TGCGCCAGCAGCCACCCGCGTCGGGACAACCAAGAGACCCAGTACTTC
TRBJ2-3	TRBV27	.	TRBD1	CASSLGDRGLDTQYF	TGTGCCAGCAGTTTAGGGGACAGGGGCTTGGATACGCAGTATTTT
TRBJ1-2	TRBV4-3	.	.	CASSAQKQANYGYTF	TGCGCCAGCAGCGCACAGAAACAAGCTAACTATGGCTACACCTTC
TRBJ2-7	TRBV7-8	.	TRBD1	CASSPVIWDRATQSSYEQYF	TGTGCCAGCAGCCCGGTAATCTGGGACAGGGCGACCCAAAGCTCCTACGAGCAGTACTTC
TRBJ1-3	TRBV11-3	.	.	CASSPGRGKDGNTIYF	TGTGCCAGCAGCCCGGGACGGGGGAAAGATGGAAACACCATATATTTT
TRBJ1-2	TRBV6-9	.	TRBD1	CASSYTTGTVRFDGYTF	TGTGCCAGCAGTTATACAACCGGGACAGTCAGATTTGATGGCTACACCTTC
TRBJ1-1	TRBV5-1	.	.	CASSSRTANTEAFF	TGCGCCAGCAGCTCCCGGACAGCTAACACTGAAGCTTTCTTT
TRBJ2-7	TRBV13	.	.	CASSLENGGYPGQYF	TGTGCCAGCAGCTTGGAGAACGGCGGGTACCCAGGGCAGTACTTC
TRBJ2-3	TRBV9	.	.	CASSVAYLTDTQYF	TGTGCCAGCAGCGTAGCGTATCTCACAGATACGCAGTATTTT
TRBJ2-3	TRBV6-4	.	.	CASSDSGGTDTQYF	TGTGCCAGCAGTGACTCAGGGGGCACAGATACGCAGTATTTT
TRBJ1-2	TRBV12-5	.	TRBD1	CASAQFGTGGFPYGYTF	TGTGCTAGTGCCCAATTCGGGACAGGGGGCTTCCCCTATGGCTACACCTTC
TRBJ2-7	TRBV9	.	TRBD1	CASSSSGTASYEQYF	TGTGCCAGCAGCTCTTCCGGGACAGCTAGCTACGAGCAGTACTTC
TRBJ2-7	TRBV19	.	TRBD1	CASSRDRGFDEQYF	TGTGCCAGTAGTCGGGACAGGGGTTTCGACGAGCAGTACTTC
TRBJ2-1	TRBV19	.	.	CASSIEVGGLEYNEQFF	TGTGCCAGTAGTATAGAAGTGGGGGGGCTGGAATACAATGAGCAGTTCTTC
TRBJ2-7	TRBV10-1	.	.	CASSVSGGDTRQYF	TGCGCCAGCAGTGTATCCGGGGGAGATACGAGGCAGTACTTC
TRBJ1-3	TRBV6-5	.	.	CASTQGSGNTIYF	TGTGCCAGCACACAGGGATCTGGAAACACCATATATTTT
TRBJ1-1	TRBV7-9	.	.	CASSLAGGPEAFF	TGTGCCAGCAGCTTAGCAGGGGGTCCTGAAGCTTTCTTT
TRBJ1-5	TRBV3-1/TRBV3-2	.	TRBD1	CASSRDRYQPQHF	TGTGCCAGCAGCCGGGACAGATATCAGCCCCAGCATTTT
TRBJ2-7	TRBV6-5	.	TRBD1	CASSYSVRGIYEQYF	TGTGCCAGCAGTTACTCAGTCAGGGGGATCTACGAGCAGTACTTC
TRBJ2-1	TRBV3-1/TRBV3-2	.	.	CASSQGRGPSEQFF	TGTGCCAGCAGCCAGGGGAGAGGGCCTAGTGAGCAGTTCTTC
TRBJ2-2	TRBV29-1	.	TRBD2	CSVVGLDTTGELFF	TGCAGCGTTGTGGGACTAGATACCACCGGGGAGCTGTTTTTT
TRBJ1-3	TRBV5-5	.	TRBD1	CASSSFLRDSSGNTIYF	TGTGCCAGCAGCAGTTTCCTCCGGGACAGCTCTGGAAACACCATATATTTT
TRBJ1-1	TRBV29-1	.	TRBD1	CSVDQGVNTEAFF	TGCAGCGTTGATCAGGGGGTGAACACTGAAGCTTTCTTT
TRBJ1-4	TRBV7-2	.	.	CASSRGQSEKLFF	TGTGCCAGCAGCCGAGGACAATCTGAAAAACTGTTTTTT
TRBJ1-6	TRBV24-1	.	.	CATRKTANNSPLHF	TGTGCCACCAGAAAGACAGCAAATAATTCACCCCTCCACTTT
TRBJ2-7	TRBV24-1	.	.	CATRGGQLYEQYF	TGTGCCACCAGAGGAGGACAGCTCTACGAGCAGTACTTC
TRBJ1-2	TRBV6-2/TRBV6-3	once	TRBD1	CASSPGQGSYGYTF	TGTGCCAGCAGTCCGGGACAGGGGTCCTATGGCTACACCTTC
TRBJ1-2	TRBV3-1/TRBV3-2	.	TRBD1	CASSQSRDGQVRGYTF	TGTGCCAGCAGCCAATCGAGGGATGGACAGGTACGAGGCTACACCTTC
TRBJ2-7	TRBV6-5	few	TRBD1	CASSSPMGQDNEQYF	TGTGCCAGCAGTTCCCCAATGGGACAGGATAACGAGCAGTACTTC